One and the same sample provided the 18 T cell receptor beta chains below, sequenced in a study of blood T cell repertoires in COVID-19. Assay: immunoSEQ multiplex PCR; the TCRdb copy retains only in-frame clones and omits some. The table has about 380,000 clones, roughly 86% seen once. Sequences were obtained from peripheral blood. All receptors derive from a human donor with acute or convalescent COVID-19. The donor label of this sample is uncertain.

The chain's CDR3 is CASSVGHNTGELFF. The CDR3, as DNA: TGTGCCAGCAGCGTGGGGCATAACACCGGGGAGCTGTTTTTT. The chain links TRBV9 to TRBJ2-2; TRBD1 might be the D (5 bases). The V and J ends lost 2 bases and 2 bases respectively, with 7 bases between them. Per germline, CDR1 SGDLS and CDR2 YYNGEE. The CDR3 runs 14 residues. Full variable domain (rest looked up from reference TRBV9 and TRBJ2-2): DSGVTQTPKHLITATGQRVTLRCSPRSGDLSVYWYQQSLDQGLQFLIQYYNGEERAKGNILERFSAQQFPDLHSELNLSSLELGDSALYFCASSVGHNTGELFFGEGSRLTVL.

The chain couples TRBV27 to TRBJ2-2, with TRBD1 matching over 7 bases. The V gene's germline CDR1 is MNHEY and CDR2 SMNVEV (reference sequence). The CDR3 loop spans 15 amino acids. With 9 bases clipped from V and 3 bases from J, the junction kept 10 bases outside the gene matches. The CDR3 loop is CASTKRGQHTGELFF. DNA for the CDR3: TGTGCCAGTACCAAACGGGGACAGCACACCGGGGAGCTGTTTTTT.

The gene calls are TRBV5-1 and TRBJ2-7; TRBD1 matches 9 bases. Germline V gene sequence: CDR1 SGHRS, CDR2 YFSETQ. There are 15 residues in the CDR3. V shed 6 bases, J shed 2 bases, and the junction held 9 bases outside the gene matches. The CDR3 DNA reads TGCGCCAGCATCCCAGACAGGGGGAGACCCTACGAGCAGTACTTC. This encodes CASIPDRGRPYEQYF.

The chain joins TRBV7-9 to TRBJ2-7, with D possibly TRBD2 on 6 matching bases. Germline lookup yields CDR1 SEHNR and CDR2 FQNEAQ (reference sequence). V lost 5 bases and J lost 3, with 17 bases in between. The CDR3 runs to 15 residues. CDR3 residues: CASSAWGERRYEQYF. DNA for the CDR3: TGTGCCAGCAGCGCCTGGGGGGAGCGACGCTACGAGCAGTACTTC.

The chain couples TRBV7-2 to TRBJ2-1, with TRBD1 identical over 9 bases. The trim removed 4 bases at V and 1 base at J, leaving 8 bases unmatched. Germline V gene data show CDR1 as SGHTA and CDR2 as FQGNSA. The CDR3 is 17 amino acids. The CDR3 reads CASSSRGQGESYNEQFF. CDR3 nucleotides: TGTGCCAGCAGCTCTAGGGGACAGGGAGAATCCTACAATGAGCAGTTCTTC.

This chain joins TRBV12-3 or TRBV12-4 and TRBJ1-2; D might be TRBD1 (5 bases). This CDR3 has 13 amino acids. Trimming removed 2 bases from V and 7 bases from J, with 11 bases in between. The CDR3 DNA is TGTGCCAGCAGTTTACGTTGGGGGGGTGGCTACACCTTC. Translating it yields CASSLRWGGGYTF.

The chain couples TRBV10-3 to TRBJ2-7; no reliable D call. The germline V and J ends were trimmed by 0 bases and 5 bases, with 14 bases remaining between them. The CDR3 is made up of 15 amino acids. The germline CDR1 and CDR2 sequences are ENHRY and SYGVKD. CDR3 nucleotide sequence: TGTGCCATCAGTGAGTCGACTCGCAACGGCCACGAGCAGTACTTC. Its protein is CAISESTRNGHEQYF.

The chain couples TRBV19 to TRBJ1-2; 10 bases fit TRBD1. Per the germline V gene, CDR1 is LNHDA and CDR2 is SQIVND (reference sequence). Trimming at V came to 4 bases and at J to 8 bases, leaving 10 bases not matched to a gene. The CDR3 extends over 15 amino acids. CDR3 DNA: TGTGCCAGTAGTACCCAGAGGGGACAGGGGTCCGGCTACACCTTC. Residues: CASSTQRGQGSGYTF.

V and J are TRBV10-2 and TRBJ1-1; a weak D match, TRBD1 (6 bases). The ends were cut back, 6 bases at V and 4 bases at J, with 15 bases in the middle. CDR1 and CDR2 from the germline V gene are WSHSY and SAAADI. The CDR3 runs to 14 residues. The CDR3 DNA reads TGCGCCAGCAGCCCGGGACAACCTTTCACTGAAGCTTTCTTT. It translates to CASSPGQPFTEAFF.

About this clone: Other DNA sequences from this sample encode an identical CDR3 as well. The J gene is TRBJ2-7, the V gene TRBV9; D unresolved. Germline V CDR1 and CDR2: SGDLS, YYNGEE. The CDR3 consists of 13 residues. V was shortened by 0 bases and J by 0 bases, with 4 bases between the two germline ends. This chain's CDR3 is CASSVAGSYEQYF. The CDR3 DNA follows: TGTGCCAGCAGCGTAGCAGGCTCCTACGAGCAGTACTTC. The complete variable domain, with remaining parts taken from reference TRBV9 and TRBJ2-7, reads DSGVTQTPKHLITATGQRVTLRCSPRSGDLSVYWYQQSLDQGLQFLIQYYNGEERAKGNILERFSAQQFPDLHSELNLSSLELGDSALYFCASSVAGSYEQYFGPGTRLTVT.

The chain recombines TRBV2 with TRBJ1-2, with 8 bases lining up with TRBD1. The germline CDR1 and CDR2 sequences are SNHLY and FYNNEI. This CDR3 region has 17 residues. The ends lost 3 bases at V and 0 bases at J; junction bases unmatched: 9. CDR3 amino acids: CASSDGTGVPTNYGYTF. CDR3 coding DNA: TGTGCCAGCAGTGACGGGACAGGCGTCCCCACTAACTATGGCTACACCTTC.

The chain has TRBV19 and TRBJ1-2; 7 nucleotides match TRBD1. V was pared by 6 bases and J by 5 bases, with 18 bases of the junction left unmatched. Germline CDR1 reads LNHDA; CDR2 reads SQIVND (reference sequence). This CDR3 has 17 amino acids. The CDR3, as DNA: TGTGCCAGTAGAGACCCCGGGCATCCGGGACAGTTATATGGCTACACCTTC. It translates to CASRDPGHPGQLYGYTF.

J is TRBJ1-2 and V is TRBV6-5; 7 positions agree with TRBD1. The germline V gene encodes CDR1 MNHEY and CDR2 SVGAGI. This CDR3 is built from 12 residues. The junction had 10 bases not matched to a gene; V was cut back by 10 bases and J by 8 bases. The CDR3 coding sequence is TGTGCCACGTTTAAGGGGGCTGGAGGCTACACCTTC. Its protein is CATFKGAGGYTF.

The rearrangement uses TRBV5-6 and TRBJ2-1, with a tentative D call TRBD1 (6 bases). The CDR3 consists of 17 residues. Trimming stripped 4 bases from V and 4 bases from J, with 21 bases between. Germline lookup yields CDR1 SGHDT and CDR2 YYEEEE. The CDR3 nucleotides are TGTGCCAGCAGCCCACCGGGACACGTAGGGGGATACAATGAGCAGTTCTTC. Its translation is CASSPPGHVGGYNEQFF.

V is TRBV25-1 and J is TRBJ2-7, with TRBD2 identical over 9 bases. Germline CDR1 and CDR2: MGHDK and SYGVNS. The CDR3 has 15 residues. With V trimmed by 4 bases and J by 3 bases, 7 bases remained unmatched. Written as DNA, the CDR3 is TGTGCCAGCAGTGTCAGCGGGACTAGCCTCTACGAGCAGTACTTC. Translated, it gives CASSVSGTSLYEQYF.

This chain links TRBV7-8 with TRBJ1-5, with TRBD1 matching over 8 bases. Per germline, CDR1 SGHVS and CDR2 FQNEAQ. The J segment lost 3 bases and the V segment lost 5 bases, leaving 6 bases of the junction unmatched. CDR3 length: 15 residues. DNA of the CDR3: TGTGCCAGCAGCCTATGGACAGGGACCAATCAGCCCCAGCATTTT. Translated: CASSLWTGTNQPQHF.

This chain uses TRBV2 with TRBJ1-1; D not certain. Trimming left V 6 bases short and J 0 bases short, with 11 bases between. Per germline, CDR1 SNHLY and CDR2 FYNNEI. This CDR3 region has 14 residues. CDR3: CASRDNGLNTEAFF. The CDR3 nucleotides are TGTGCCAGCAGAGATAATGGCCTGAACACTGAAGCTTTCTTT.

The chain employs TRBV5-6 and TRBJ2-1; perhaps TRBD1 as D (6 bases). The CDR3 contains 15 residues. The V gene's germline CDR1 is SGHDT and CDR2 YYEEEE. Trimming removed 2 bases from V and 0 bases from J, with 9 bases in between. CDR3 protein: CASSFTGNSYNEQFF. CDR3 coding DNA: TGTGCCAGCAGCTTCACAGGGAACTCCTACAATGAGCAGTTCTTC.